The sequence of this TCR beta chain was determined in a study of cytomegalovirus exposure and HLA in healthy donors. Whole-study findings and limits: Links to common viral pathogens appeared, in a later analysis, for several of the most significant clusters. The authors later found TCR association rates varying by HLA locus, with DRB1 most and HLA-C fewest. A reported reduction in N-insertions relative to the roughly 700-donor mean was seen in an Asian-associated ancestry cluster in a later analysis.

PCR involved 60 Vbeta and 13 Jbeta primers. Assay: immunoSEQ multiplex PCR; the TCRdb copy retains only in-frame clones and omits some. The sample shows 180,000 or so clones, 65% to 85% of them seen only once. CDR3 length: 19 amino acids. As concerns this clone: The target antigen is unknown.

This receptor was taken from a girl aged 5 to 17 in good health and CMV-seropositive. Sequencing was carried out using PBMCs. The chain uses TRBV12-2 and TRBJ1-1. TRBV12-2 is labeled a pseudogene. CDR3: CASRLAGGGREGVNTEAFF. CDR3 nucleotides: TGTGCAAGTCGCTTAGCGGGAGGCGGACGGGAAGGGGTGAACACTGAAGCTTTCTTT.